This T cell receptor beta chain was captured in a study of shared clonotypes between healthy human individuals. The data were produced by immunoSEQ multiplex PCR, yet TCRdb's version contains in-frame clones alone and is incomplete. The sample carries 2 million to 2.5 million clones, 85% to 95% recorded once. The germline V and J ends were trimmed by 6 bases and 6 bases, with 10 bases remaining between them. Per germline, CDR1 MNHNY and CDR2 SVGAGI (reference sequence). The CDR3 spans 12 residues. The TCR was taken from a man younger than 30 in good health. Some clones in this sample may be carry-over from other donors' samples. The chain couples TRBV6-6 to TRBJ2-3; D may be TRBD2 (5 bases). The material sequenced was naive CD4+ T cells from PBMCs. The subset was: CD45RA+ positively selected. DNA of the CDR3: TGTGCCAGCAGCCCGAGGGTGGATACGCAGTATTTT. It specifies CASSPRVDTQYF.